The 9 T cell receptor beta chains below come from one sample, sequenced in a study of siplizumab effects on memory and regulatory T cells (dated by TCRdb to about 2019). Library preparation was by the immunoSEQ multiplex PCR assay. The immuneACCESS repertoire file appears here via TCRdb, limited to in-frame rearrangements. These files lack a portion of the clones; in checked studies, under half of the deficit traces to unresolved V genes, and the cause of the others is not known. Present in this sample are 70,000 to 95,000 clones, approximately 90% of which were seen just once. The top ten clones comprise around 16% of the sample. The sample consisted of CD4+ T cells sorted from blood. These receptors were collected from a human donor in good health.

This clone was counted only a few times. The rearrangement joins TRBV15 to TRBJ1-1; 7 positions agree with TRBD1. This CDR3 is 15 amino acids long. The ends lost 5 bases at V and 7 bases at J; junction bases unmatched: 13. Germline assignment: CDR1 LNHNV and CDR2 YYDKDF (reference sequence). CDR3 nucleotide sequence: TGTGCCACCAGCTCTAAAACGGGACAGTTTAATGAAGCTTTCTTT. This encodes CATSSKTGQFNEAFF.

J is TRBJ1-4 and V is TRBV6-1; 7 bases map to TRBD1. Germline loops: CDR1 MNHNS, CDR2 SASEGT. The trim removed 6 bases at V and 0 bases at J, leaving 1 base unmatched. The CDR3 is 14 residues long. DNA of the CDR3: TGTGCCAGCAGGACAGGGTCAACTAATGAAAAACTGTTTTTT. Protein: CASRTGSTNEKLFF.

J is TRBJ1-2 and V is TRBV5-4; D may be TRBD1 (6 bases). This CDR3 spans 14 amino acids. V shed 5 bases and J shed 3 bases, with 14 bases lying between them. CDR1 SGHNT and CDR2 YYREEE come from the germline V gene (reference sequence). The CDR3 nucleotides read TGTGCCAGCAGTGGGGGGCGGGGGGACTATGGCTACACCTTC. It specifies CASSGGRGDYGYTF.

The chain recombines TRBV19 with TRBJ2-5; D uncertain. CDR1 is LNHDA and CDR2 is SQIVND in the germline V gene (reference sequence). Trimming took off 7 bases at V and 0 bases at J, with 9 bases between the two ends. The CDR3 spans 13 residues. CDR3 region: CASKSRYQETQYF. DNA of the CDR3: TGTGCCAGTAAGTCAAGATACCAAGAGACCCAGTACTTC. Looking up the rest from reference TRBV19 and TRBJ2-5 gives the full variable domain: DGGITQSPKYLFRKEGQNVTLSCEQNLNHDAMYWYRQDPGQGLRLIYYSQIVNDFQKGDIAEGYSVSREKKESFPLTVTSAQKNPTAFYLCASKSRYQETQYFGPGTRLLVL.

The CDR3 protein is CASSWGRAGANYGYTF. CDR3 DNA sequence: TGTGCCAGCAGCTGGGGTAGGGCAGGGGCGAACTATGGCTACACCTTC. The rearrangement uses TRBV5-6 and TRBJ1-2; tentatively, D is TRBD1 (6 bases). Germline V gene data show CDR1 as SGHDT and CDR2 as YYEEEE. This CDR3 region has 16 residues. Trimming stripped 3 bases from V and 2 bases from J, with 17 bases between.

This sequence joins TRBV6-5 and TRBJ1-4, with TRBD1 identical over 7 bases. The CDR3 is 15 amino acids. V gave up 6 bases and J gave up 0 bases; unmatched junction bases: 4. Germline CDR1 reads MNHEY; CDR2 reads SVGAGI. The CDR3 DNA is TGTGCCAGCAGATACCAGGGGGCAACTAATGAAAAACTGTTTTTT. It translates to CASRYQGATNEKLFF.

V gene TRBV15 combines with J gene TRBJ2-5; D remains ambiguous. Germline loops: CDR1 LNHNV, CDR2 YYDKDF (reference sequence). V was pared by 10 bases and J by 4 bases, with 4 bases between. This CDR3 has 9 residues. CDR3 sequence: CAILETQYF. CDR3 DNA: TGTGCCATCTTAGAGACCCAGTACTTC. Variable domain in full (rest from reference TRBV15 and TRBJ2-5): DAMVIQNPRYQVTQFGKPVTLSCSQTLNHNVMYWYQQKSSQAPKLLFHYYDKDFNNEADTPDNFQSRRPNTSFCFLDIRSPGLGDTAMYLCAILETQYFGPGTRLLVL.

This chain links TRBV6-6 with TRBJ2-7; D possibly corresponds to TRBD2 (5 bases). Looked up from germline, CDR1 is MNHNY and CDR2 is SVGAGI (reference sequence). This CDR3 is built from 14 residues. With 5 bases removed from V and 3 bases from J, the gap between germline ends came to 14 bases. CDR3 sequence: CASSRRSRGYEQYF. CDR3 coding DNA: TGTGCCAGCAGTCGACGCAGTCGGGGCTACGAGCAGTACTTC.

This chain joins TRBV7-9 and TRBJ2-4; TRBD2 agrees at 10 bases. The CDR3 covers 18 residues. Germline V CDR1 and CDR2: SEHNR, FQNEAQ (reference sequence). The ends lost 5 bases at V and 1 base at J; junction bases unmatched: 11. The CDR3 coding sequence is TGTGCCAGCAGCCCAGGACTAGCGGCGAAGCAGGCCAAAAACATTCAGTACTTC. Translating it yields CASSPGLAAKQAKNIQYF. The variable domain in full, with the rest retrieved from reference TRBV7-9 and TRBJ2-4, is DTGVSQNPRHKITKRGQNVTFRCDPISEHNRLYWYRQTLGQGPEFLTYFQNEAQLEKSRLLSDRFSAERPKGSFSTLEIQRTEQGDSAMYLCASSPGLAAKQAKNIQYFGAGTRLSVL.